The 28 T cell receptor beta chains below were found in one sample sequenced in a study of identical twins. TCRdb reprocessed the 5' RACE reads via MiXCR and lists one record per CDR3 protein. The table includes approximately 230,000 distinct CDR3 sequences, approximately 5.9% detected once. This sample also belongs to another study, concerning T cells expressing NK-cell markers.

Sequenced input: CD8+ T cells sorted from blood. The receptors were gathered from a woman aged 18-29 years in good health.

The chain employs TRBV27 and TRBJ2-1; 8 bases agree with TRBD2. Germline values: CDR1 MNHEY, CDR2 SMNVEV (reference sequence). V lost 7 bases to trimming and J lost 3 bases; unmatched junction nucleotides: 11. This CDR3 comprises 16 residues. CDR3 in amino acids: CASTPPGLVGYNEQFF. DNA of the CDR3: TGTGCCAGCACCCCCCCGGGACTAGTGGGCTACAATGAGCAGTTCTTC.

This clonotype came up many times. The J gene is TRBJ2-7, the V gene TRBV20-1; D unresolved. The germline gives CDR1 DFQATT, CDR2 SNEGSKA (reference sequence). This CDR3 has 16 amino acids. Trimming took 0 bases from V and 2 from J, leaving 17 bases between them. The DNA of the CDR3 is TGCAGTGCTAGAGAAGTAGGCAGAATTATCCCCTACGAGCAGTACTTC. It codes for CSAREVGRIIPYEQYF.

This clonotype showed up just a few times. The chain is built from TRBV18 and TRBJ2-1; no firm D call. Germline-derived CDR1 and CDR2 are KGHSH and LQKENI. The CDR3 is 14 amino acids. V dropped 3 bases and J dropped 2 bases, with 8 bases sitting between them. The CDR3 nucleotides are TGTGCCAGCTCACCGCAAACCCCCTACAATGAGCAGTTCTTC. Its translation is CASSPQTPYNEQFF.

The CDR3 here is CASGPGEGKANEQYF. Here the CDR3 DNA reads TGTGCCAGCGGACCCGGGGAGGGGAAGGCGAACGAGCAGTACTTC. J is TRBJ2-7 and V is TRBV9, with 7 bases matching TRBD2. The CDR3 length is 15 residues. From germline, CDR1 is SGDLS and CDR2 YYNGEE. V was pared by 7 bases and J by 5 bases, with 15 bases of the junction left unmatched.

Note on this clonotype: The junction departs from the called germline gene at one end, perhaps through a read error. The chain employs TRBV20-1 and TRBJ2-2; D remains ambiguous. The CDR3 is made up of 15 amino acids. CDR1 and CDR2 from the germline V gene are DFQATT and SNEGSKA (reference sequence). This CDR3 is CCATSGGLGTGELFF. CDR3 nucleotides: TGCTGTGCTACCTCGGGCGGTTTGGGCACCGGGGAGCTGTTTTTT.

There are many counts of this clonotype. The chain recombines TRBV20-1 with TRBJ2-7; D is perhaps TRBD1 or TRBD2 (6 bases each). Trimming took off 6 bases at V and 11 bases at J, with 14 bases between the two ends. The CDR3 spans 10 residues. The germline gives CDR1 DFQATT, CDR2 SNEGSKA (reference sequence). CDR3 in DNA: TGCAGTGCCTTAGAGGGGGAGGAGTACTTC. It translates to CSALEGEEYF.

This clonotype was recorded a few times. The chain is built from TRBV7-2 and TRBJ2-5; 8 nucleotides agree with TRBD1. In germline, CDR1 is SGHTA, CDR2 FQGNSA. The V gene end was trimmed by 5 bases and the J gene end by 1 base; junction bases not matched to a gene: 6. CDR3 size: 15 residues. The CDR3 region is CASSTRDRTQETQYF. CDR3 DNA: TGTGCCAGCAGCACCCGGGACAGGACCCAAGAGACCCAGTACTTC.

This clonotype was recorded many times. The chain links TRBV5-5 to TRBJ2-7; maybe TRBD2 (5 bases). Trimming took off 0 bases at V and 0 bases at J, with 7 bases between the two ends. The germline CDR1 and CDR2 sequences are SGHKS and YYEKEE (reference sequence). The CDR3 is made up of 14 amino acids. As DNA, the CDR3 is TGTGCCAGCAGCTTGGTGCGGGTCTCCTACGAGCAGTACTTC. Its protein product is CASSLVRVSYEQYF. Drawing the rest from reference TRBV5-5 and TRBJ2-7, the complete variable domain is DAGVTQSPTHLIKTRGQQVTLRCSPISGHKSVSWYQQVLGQGPQFIFQYYEKEERGRGNFPDRFSARQFPNYSSELNVNALLLGDSALYLCASSLVRVSYEQYFGPGTRLTVT.

This clonotype has a handful of counts. The chain links TRBV7-6 to TRBJ2-7; D call uncertain. From germline, CDR1 is SGHVS and CDR2 FNYEAQ. This CDR3 spans 12 amino acids. Trimming removed 6 bases at V and 5 bases at J, with 11 bases between. CDR3 amino acids: CASRPVGDEQYF. The CDR3 DNA follows: TGTGCCAGCAGACCCGTCGGAGACGAGCAGTACTTC.

This clonotype turned up a few times. J is TRBJ2-1 and V is TRBV12-3 or TRBV12-4; D unclear. V was pared by 3 bases and J by 13 bases, with 10 bases between. The CDR3 sequence is 11 residues long. CDR3: CASSLSELQFF. The CDR3 nucleotides read TGTGCCAGCAGTTTGTCAGAACTTCAGTTCTTC.

This clonotype was counted only a few times. The V call is TRBV19, the J call TRBJ2-2, with a weak D call TRBD2 (6 bases). V was shortened by 2 bases and J by 4 bases, with 14 bases between the two germline ends. Per the germline V gene, CDR1 is LNHDA and CDR2 is SQIVND (reference sequence). The CDR3 has 16 residues. The CDR3 DNA sequence: TGTGCCAGTAGTATACGTTTAGCGGAGCTCACCGGGGAGCTGTTTTTT. This translates into CASSIRLAELTGELFF.

This clonotype was counted at least ten times. The rearrangement joins TRBV7-2 to TRBJ2-3; D gene uncertain. The CDR3 spans 13 residues. The V and J ends lost 6 bases and 5 bases respectively, with 12 bases between them. The germline V gene encodes CDR1 SGHTA and CDR2 FQGNSA. The CDR3 protein is CASRRTREDTQYF. The CDR3 DNA reads TGTGCCAGCAGGAGGACGCGAGAAGATACGCAGTATTTT.

This clonotype has ten or more counts. This chain connects TRBV12-3 or TRBV12-4 to TRBJ2-3; 7 nucleotides match TRBD1. Unmatched junction bases numbered 12, after V lost 4 bases and J lost 2 bases. The CDR3 extends over 17 amino acids. CDR3 sequence (DNA): TGTGCCAGCAGTTCTCAAGGGTGGGGACAGTACACAGATACGCAGTATTTT. This sequence encodes CASSSQGWGQYTDTQYF.

J is TRBJ2-3 and V is TRBV5-1, with 8 bases identical to TRBD2. CDR1 is SGHRS and CDR2 is YFSETQ in the germline V gene. CDR3 size: 17 residues. V shed 4 bases, J shed 0 bases, and the junction held 10 bases outside the gene matches. CDR3: CASSRQHSGASTDTQYF. The CDR3 bases are TGCGCCAGCAGCCGACAACATAGCGGGGCTAGCACAGATACGCAGTATTTT. Looking up the rest from reference TRBV5-1 and TRBJ2-3 gives the full variable domain: KAGVTQTPRYLIKTRGQQVTLSCSPISGHRSVSWYQQTPGQGLQFLFEYFSETQRNKGNFPGRFSGRQFSNSRSEMNVSTLELGDSALYLCASSRQHSGASTDTQYFGPGTRLTVL.

The gene calls are TRBV6-5 and TRBJ2-5; no clear D gene. Germline CDR1 reads MNHEY; CDR2 reads SVGAGI. The ends were cut back, 0 bases at V and 0 bases at J, with 11 bases in the middle. The CDR3 loop spans 16 amino acids. The CDR3 region has the DNA TGTGCCAGCAGTTACTCGATAGGAGCCGACCAAGAGACCCAGTACTTC. It translates to CASSYSIGADQETQYF.

The genes are TRBV6-1 and TRBJ1-5, with D uncertain. V shed 7 bases and J shed 0 bases, with 7 bases lying between them. Looked up from germline, CDR1 is MNHNS and CDR2 is SASEGT. The CDR3 sequence is 13 residues long. CDR3 nucleotide sequence: TGTGCCAGCAAGGGATATAGCAATCAGCCCCAGCATTTT. Translation gives CASKGYSNQPQHF.

This clonotype was counted at least ten times. The rearrangement uses TRBV12-3 or TRBV12-4 and TRBJ1-4; tentative D call: TRBD1 (5 bases). V lost 7 bases and J lost 5, with 14 bases in between. The CDR3 runs 14 residues. CDR3 amino acids: CASTEGRQNEKLFF. The CDR3, as DNA: TGTGCCAGCACCGAGGGGAGGCAGAATGAAAAACTGTTTTTT.

This clonotype showed up many times. This chain joins TRBV7-8 and TRBJ2-7; the D is unclear. The CDR3 is made up of 12 amino acids. Germline lookup yields CDR1 SGHVS and CDR2 FQNEAQ. The germline V and J ends were trimmed by 5 bases and 6 bases, with 11 bases remaining between them. The CDR3: CASSQALGEQYF. The CDR3 DNA follows: TGTGCCAGCAGCCAAGCTCTTGGCGAGCAGTACTTC.

This clonotype was observed at least ten times. The chain carries TRBV7-9 and TRBJ2-1; TRBD2 matches 7 bases. CDR1 is SEHNR and CDR2 is FQNEAQ in the germline V gene (reference sequence). Germline trimming cut 5 bases from V and 0 bases from J; bases unmatched to any gene: 7. The CDR3 contains 16 residues. The CDR3 DNA reads as TGTGCCAGCAGCCCAATTAGCGGGCTCTCCTACAATGAGCAGTTCTTC. It specifies CASSPISGLSYNEQFF.

Regarding this clonotype: This may come from a read error, since a much larger clone is one base off. The V call is TRBV27, the J call TRBJ2-1; D gene ambiguous. The CDR3 sequence is 14 residues long. The germline V gene encodes CDR1 MNHEY and CDR2 SMNVEV (reference sequence). In nucleotides, the CDR3 is TGTTCCAGCAGTTTAGAGGTCTTTCCCGATGAGCAGTTCTTC. This gives the protein CSSSLEVFPDEQFF.

This clonotype has only a few counts. The V and J genes are TRBV9 and TRBJ2-7; D is perhaps TRBD2 (5 bases). Trimming took off 0 bases at V and 4 bases at J, with 14 bases between the two ends. The CDR3 covers 15 residues. CDR1 and CDR2 (germline): SGDLS, YYNGEE. The CDR3 DNA follows: TGTGCCAGCAGCGTAGCTCCCCGGGGTGTATACGAGCAGTACTTC. Translated, it gives CASSVAPRGVYEQYF.

The rearrangement uses TRBV7-9 and TRBJ1-2, with a weak D call TRBD1 (5 bases). Trimming stripped 5 bases from V and 6 bases from J, with 13 bases between. This CDR3 region has 13 residues. Looked up from germline, CDR1 is SEHNR and CDR2 is FQNEAQ (reference sequence). CDR3: CASSVTEDNGYTF. The CDR3 DNA is TGTGCCAGCAGCGTGACAGAGGATAATGGCTACACCTTC.

This clonotype has a count of ten or more. The chain joins TRBV7-9 to TRBJ2-1; D gene unclear. Germline V gene sequence: CDR1 SEHNR, CDR2 FQNEAQ (reference sequence). The CDR3 totals 11 residues. Trimming cost V 1 base and J 10 bases, with 5 bases left between them. The CDR3: CASSLVVEQFF. Here the CDR3 DNA reads TGTGCCAGCAGCTTAGTTGTCGAGCAGTTCTTC.

As regards this clonotype: This may be a read error: a much more frequent sequence differs by one nucleotide. This chain joins TRBV5-5 and TRBJ2-7; tentatively, D is TRBD2 (5 bases). The length of the CDR3 is 14 residues. V was shortened by 2 bases and J by 4 bases, with 13 bases between the two germline ends. Germline assignment: CDR1 SGHKS and CDR2 YYEKEE (reference sequence). CDR3 DNA sequence: TGTGCCAGCAGCTTTATCGGGGATGGGTACGAGCAGTACTTC. It encodes CASSFIGDGYEQYF.

This clonotype was seen only a few times. The chain uses TRBV28 and TRBJ1-1; 8 nucleotides match TRBD1. V lost 3 bases and J lost 1; bases outside the gene matches: 7. In germline, CDR1 is MDHEN, CDR2 SYDVKM. The CDR3 loop spans 16 amino acids. Here the CDR3 DNA reads TGTGCCAGCAGTTTCCAGGGGGCGCGGGAGAACACTGAAGCTTTCTTT. This codes for CASSFQGARENTEAFF.

This clonotype was observed many times. The J gene is TRBJ2-1, the V gene TRBV6-1, with a weak D call TRBD1 (5 bases). V was trimmed by 7 bases and J by 7 bases, leaving 17 bases between them. The germline gives CDR1 MNHNS, CDR2 SASEGT. The CDR3 extends over 14 amino acids. Here the CDR3 reads CASTPLVGHNEQFF. CDR3 DNA sequence: TGTGCCAGCACCCCGCTAGTAGGACATAATGAGCAGTTCTTC.

This clonotype was picked up a small number of times. The chain carries TRBV20-1 and TRBJ1-1; D not certain. Germline V CDR1 and CDR2: DFQATT, SNEGSKA (reference sequence). Trimming left V 4 bases short and J 8 bases short, with 5 bases between. The CDR3 length is 9 residues. This CDR3 reads CSANTEAFF. As DNA, the CDR3 is TGCAGTGCTAATACAGAAGCTTTCTTT.

This clonotype was counted between two and nine times. The chain is built from TRBV5-1 and TRBJ1-1; D call uncertain. The CDR3 is 12 residues long. The germline CDR1 and CDR2 sequences are SGHRS and YFSETQ. The ends were cut back, 0 bases at V and 12 bases at J, with 12 bases in the middle. CDR3: CASSLGGSETFF. The CDR3 DNA follows: TGCGCCAGCAGCTTGGGAGGGAGCGAAACTTTCTTT.